This T cell receptor (beta chain) was found in a study of blood T cell repertoires in COVID-19 (dated by TCRdb to 2018 to 2020). About the investigation overall: Samples from collaborators originated in the United States, Italy and Spain and spanned both the acute and convalescent phases of COVID-19. The samples were drawn from the first 160 participants of the ongoing ImmuneRACE study and from under 1,500 subjects provided by 6 global collaborators. Deeply sampled blood TCRbeta repertoires from subjects exposed to, actively infected with, or recovered from COVID-19 were included in the dataset. Where available, HLA class I and class II types were taken from metadata supplied by the sample provider and were not determined by assay-based typing. Nearly every sample came with metadata listing a de-identified subject ID, COVID-19 status, age in years and sex. The material from the prospective study consisted of cDNA or gDNA derived from T cells, B-cell-depleted T cells, or PBMCs. The repertoires were released in a freely available public database intended as a resource for research on the immune response to SARS-CoV-2. Broader findings and caveats from the paper: How much clinical and demographic metadata was included differed by source and by participant, and the metadata was provided uncurated.

Participants in the prospective study were enrolled through a virtual design, were aged 18 to 89 years, and lived in 24 United States geographic areas. Cohort assignment in the prospective study relied on participant-reported clinical history from a screening survey and a study questionnaire. ImmuneRACE Cohort 3 recovered participants were defined by two consecutive negative NP/OP PCR tests, healthcare professional clearance, or symptom resolution. In the prospective study, mobile phlebotomists collected whole blood, serum and a nasopharyngeal or oropharyngeal swab from each participant. Over an approximately 2-month period, participants in the prospective study had the option of providing additional blood draws and questionnaires. Before DNA extraction, prospective study blood samples were shipped either frozen or at room temperature. On this clone: Its recognized antigen is unknown. Base qualities are missing; no much larger clone stands one base away.

TCRbeta CDR3 regions were amplified from genomic DNA using the immunoSEQ Assay, a bias-controlled multiplex PCR. As for how the authors treated the data: The number of nucleated cells in each sample was estimated by amplification of reference gene primers within the assay. To quantify the absolute abundance of each unique TCRbeta CDR3 rearrangement, sequence reads were collapsed and filtered. For each sample, productive Simpson clonality was calculated by taking the square root of Simpson's diversity index across productive rearrangements. TCRdb mirrors the immuneACCESS table, restricted to in-frame sequences. Some clones are absent from its copies; in checked studies, under half trace to an unresolved V gene, and the reason for the others is unknown. V and J calls and clone size are given by that table; D and trimming were obtained from the DNA. Within this sample are a few hundred thousand clones, with roughly 89% of them counted one time only. The ten biggest clones cover about 9.4% of the sample.

The germline V gene encodes CDR1 GTSNPN and CDR2 SVGIG (reference sequence). Between the V and J ends, shortened by 2 bases and 1 base respectively, the junction contains 35 bases. From its cysteine to its phenylalanine, the CDR3 spans 22 amino acids. Only the CDR3 portion is preserved as DNA: 66 bases, with reading frame beginning at the first base. The sequence joins TRBV30 to TRBJ1-1; the D gene is possibly TRBD1, with 6 bases matching. The TCR was taken from a woman aged 25 to 45 who had recovered from COVID-19. Sequenced sample: PBMCs or T cells enriched from blood (not recorded which). Here the CDR3 is given as CAWSPSLPGVNLRIYWNTEAFF. DNA sequence: TGTGCCTGGAGTCCGTCACTTCCAGGGGTTAATCTTCGGATCTATTGGAACACTGAAGCTTTCTTT.